These 17 T cell receptor beta chains were all obtained from the same sample, sequenced in a study of shared clonotypes between healthy human individuals. Profiling relied on immunoSEQ multiplex PCR, and the TCRdb table lists in-frame clones only, not all of them. The table lists about 330,000 clones, 87% of them singletons, with 15% to 20% in the top ten. The sequenced sample was memory CD8+ T cells sorted from blood. Stated subset: CD45RO+ cells pooled with CCR7-negative TemRA cells. The receptor set was obtained from a man between 18 and 35 years old in good health.

The genes are TRBV5-1 and TRBJ2-5; no definite D call. V was pared by 0 bases and J by 0 bases, with 6 bases between. Per germline, CDR1 SGHRS and CDR2 YFSETQ. There are 14 residues in the CDR3. CDR3 residues: CASSLGQYQETQYF. The CDR3 DNA sequence: TGCGCCAGCAGCTTGGGCCAGTACCAAGAGACCCAGTACTTC.

The chain links TRBV23-1 to TRBJ2-7; TRBD1 agrees at 10 bases. TRBV23-1 is annotated as an ORF whose role is uncertain. The CDR3 length is 18 residues. Trimming removed 0 bases from V and 4 bases from J; junction bases left unmatched: 12. The CDR3 sequence: CASSQSPNGQGGQYEQYF. CDR3 coding DNA: TGCGCCAGCAGTCAATCGCCGAACGGACAGGGGGGCCAGTACGAGCAGTACTTC.

The chain carries TRBV25-1 and TRBJ2-7; D unclear. The CDR3 contains 12 residues. Germline CDR1 and CDR2: MGHDK and SYGVNS. The V and J ends lost 2 bases and 3 bases respectively, with 5 bases between them. The CDR3 loop reads CASSEGFYEQYF. The CDR3 DNA reads TGTGCCAGCAGTGAAGGCTTCTACGAGCAGTACTTC.

V and J are TRBV27 and TRBJ2-3, with 7 bases identical to TRBD2. The CDR3 is 15 amino acids. Germline V gene sequence: CDR1 MNHEY, CDR2 SMNVEV (reference sequence). The J segment lost 0 bases and the V segment lost 2 bases, leaving 2 bases of the junction unmatched. The CDR3 nucleotides read TGTGCCAGCAGTTTAATTAGCGGGAGCACAGATACGCAGTATTTT. Amino acid sequence: CASSLISGSTDTQYF.

The rearrangement joins TRBV2 to TRBJ1-5; 9 nucleotides match TRBD1. V shed 6 bases, J shed 0 bases, and the junction held 3 bases outside the gene matches. The CDR3 is made up of 15 amino acids. CDR1 is SNHLY, CDR2 FYNNEI, per germline. The CDR3: CASSRTGDSNQPQHF. Written as DNA, the CDR3 is TGTGCCAGCAGCAGGACAGGGGATAGCAATCAGCCCCAGCATTTT.

This clone was detected ten times or more. The genes are TRBV11-2 and TRBJ2-7; D perhaps matches TRBD2 (5 bases). This CDR3 comprises 16 residues. Deletions cut 0 bases from V and 3 bases from J, with 15 bases between. CDR1 and CDR2 from the germline V gene are SGHAT and FQNNGV. CDR3 sequence: CASSLDFRGGNYEQYF. CDR3 DNA sequence: TGTGCCAGCAGCTTAGATTTTAGAGGAGGAAACTACGAGCAGTACTTC.

J is TRBJ1-1 and V is TRBV5-8; weak D call: TRBD1 (5 bases). Germline-derived CDR1 and CDR2 are SGHTS and YDEGEE. This CDR3 comprises 15 residues. Trimming left V 4 bases short and J 1 base short, with 14 bases between. The CDR3 nucleotides read TGTGCCAGCAGCCCCGGGGCTGGCAGGAACACTGAAGCTTTCTTT. Translating gives CASSPGAGRNTEAFF.

The gene calls are TRBV28 and TRBJ1-1; D is undetermined. The CDR3 is 11 residues long. Trimming pared 5 bases from V and 3 bases from J, leaving 4 bases between. In germline, CDR1 is MDHEN, CDR2 SYDVKM. The DNA for the CDR3 is TGTGCCAGCAGTATATACACTGAAGCTTTCTTT. Translation: CASSIYTEAFF.

V and J are TRBV27 and TRBJ2-7, with 7 bases fitting TRBD1. Germline CDR1 and CDR2: MNHEY and SMNVEV (reference sequence). The CDR3 runs to 14 residues. V was pared by 5 bases and J by 5 bases, with 9 bases of the junction left unmatched. CDR3 sequence (DNA): TGTGCCAGCAGTGTAACAGGGGTCAATGACGAGCAGTACTTC. Its translation: CASSVTGVNDEQYF.

This chain joins TRBV27 and TRBJ1-1; D may be TRBD1 (5 bases). From germline, CDR1 is MNHEY and CDR2 SMNVEV (reference sequence). The CDR3 spans 13 residues. Trimming removed 3 bases at V and 3 bases at J, with 8 bases between. CDR3 loop: CASSFTGHTEAFF. CDR3 sequence (DNA): TGTGCCAGCAGTTTCACGGGGCACACTGAAGCTTTCTTT.

The chain is built from TRBV27 and TRBJ2-7, with D uncertain. The CDR3 covers 14 residues. Trimming cost V 3 bases and J 6 bases, with 15 bases left between them. From germline, CDR1 is MNHEY and CDR2 SMNVEV (reference sequence). CDR3 residues: CASSLTAPPFEQYF. Here the CDR3 DNA reads TGTGCCAGCAGTTTGACCGCACCTCCCTTCGAGCAGTACTTC.

The V call is TRBV10-1, the J call TRBJ2-7; D uncertain. Trimming stripped 2 bases from V and 7 bases from J, with 12 bases between. There are 13 residues in the CDR3. The germline V gene has CDR1 WNHNN and CDR2 SYGVQD (reference sequence). CDR3 sequence: CASSEVPVSEQYF. The CDR3 bases are TGCGCCAGCAGTGAGGTGCCCGTAAGTGAGCAGTACTTC.

DNA for the CDR3: TGCACCAGCAGCCAAGATCGACCTCCTTTCGAGCGGGACAGTATGGGGTATGGCTACACCTTC. It translates to CTSSQDRPPFERDSMGYGYTF. The V and J genes are TRBV1 and TRBJ1-2. TRBV1 is noted as a pseudogene. The CDR3 contains 21 residues.

The rearrangement links TRBV27 to TRBJ2-2; 11 bases agree with TRBD1. From germline, CDR1 is MNHEY and CDR2 SMNVEV (reference sequence). The CDR3 spans 15 residues. Trimming removed 8 bases from V and 4 bases from J; junction bases left unmatched: 6. The CDR3 sequence is CASHGQGAVTGELFF. In DNA form, the CDR3 reads TGTGCCAGCCATGGACAGGGGGCAGTCACCGGGGAGCTGTTTTTT.

This sequence joins TRBV7-6 and TRBJ2-1; 8 bases align to TRBD1. The V and J ends lost 3 bases and 9 bases, in that order; junction bases with no gene match: 4. This CDR3 comprises 13 residues. Germline lookup yields CDR1 SGHVS and CDR2 FNYEAQ. The CDR3 region is CASSFTGGIEQFF. CDR3 DNA sequence: TGTGCCAGCAGCTTCACAGGGGGTATTGAGCAGTTCTTC.

The chain employs TRBV7-8 and TRBJ1-3; a possible D gene is TRBD1 (5 bases). The V end lost 5 bases, the J end lost 2 bases, and 10 bases lay between the germline ends. This CDR3 has 14 residues. The V gene's germline CDR1 is SGHVS and CDR2 FQNEAQ. The CDR3 protein is CASSLMGPGNTIYF. In DNA, the CDR3 is TGTGCCAGCAGCCTGATGGGGCCTGGAAACACCATATATTTT.

The chain joins TRBV7-9 to TRBJ2-7; TRBD2 agrees at 13 bases. The CDR3 spans 15 residues. CDR1 is SEHNR, CDR2 FQNEAQ, per germline (reference sequence). The junction had 2 bases not matched to a gene; V was cut back by 6 bases and J by 0 bases. The CDR3 loop reads CASSWTSGSSYEQYF. CDR3 DNA sequence: TGTGCCAGCAGTTGGACTAGCGGGAGCTCCTACGAGCAGTACTTC.